This entry lists 18 T cell receptor beta chains sequenced from one sample in a study of blood T cell repertoires in COVID-19. TCRdb's copy holds only in-frame clones and misses some; the assay was immunoSEQ multiplex PCR. The table includes about 270,000 clones, approximately 81% detected once. The sequenced material came from peripheral blood. The receptor set was obtained from a woman under 30 with acute or convalescent COVID-19.

The chain recombines TRBV5-8 with TRBJ2-1; 7 nucleotides agree with TRBD1. Unmatched junction bases numbered 17, after V lost 0 bases and J lost 8 bases. The CDR3 loop spans 18 amino acids. CDR1 is SGHTS, CDR2 YDEGEE, per germline. CDR3 bases: TGTGCCAGCAGCTTGGCCGTTTTGGCAGGGGGTGGGATCGATGAGCAGTTCTTC. Protein sequence: CASSLAVLAGGGIDEQFF. Full variable domain (missing parts from reference TRBV5-8 and TRBJ2-1): EAGVTQSPTHLIKTRGQQATLRCSPISGHTSVYWYQQALGLGLQFLLWYDEGEERNRGNFPPRFSGRQFPNYSSELNVNALELEDSALYLCASSLAVLAGGGIDEQFFGPGTRLTVL.

The V call is TRBV6-5, the J call TRBJ1-3, with a weak D call TRBD1 (5 bases). The germline CDR1 and CDR2 sequences are MNHEY and SVGAGI. Trimming stripped 6 bases from V and 9 bases from J, with 12 bases between. The CDR3 contains 12 residues. The CDR3 protein is CASRTGVGTIYF. CDR3 in DNA: TGTGCCAGCAGGACGGGGGTGGGCACCATATATTTT.

The table lists this clone with a few counts. V usage is TRBV7-2 and J usage is TRBJ2-2; D not certain. This CDR3 has 15 amino acids. The germline gives CDR1 SGHTA, CDR2 FQGNSA. Trimming pared 7 bases from V and 5 bases from J, leaving 17 bases between. The CDR3 bases are TGTGCCAGCACCCCCAGCTCGCTGCGGACCGGGGAGCTGTTTTTT. The encoded protein is CASTPSSLRTGELFF.

Of note for this clone: Other DNA sequences in this sample translate to the same CDR3. This chain links TRBV18 with TRBJ2-3; D gene uncertain. V lost 3 bases to trimming and J lost 3 bases, with 4 bases between them. Per the germline V gene, CDR1 is KGHSH and CDR2 is LQKENI. The CDR3 has 12 amino acids. The CDR3 nucleotides are TGTGCCAGCTCACCCAGTACAGATACGCAGTATTTT. This translates into CASSPSTDTQYF.

The V call is TRBV6-2 or TRBV6-3, the J call TRBJ2-7; D possibly corresponds to TRBD2 (5 bases). V shed 2 bases and J shed 1 base, with 12 bases lying between them. The CDR3 spans 15 residues. Germline CDR1 MNHEY, CDR2 SVGEGT. The CDR3 sequence is CASSYPRGFSYEQYF. The CDR3 DNA is TGTGCCAGCAGTTACCCCCGGGGTTTTTCCTACGAGCAGTACTTC.

V gene TRBV6-2 or TRBV6-3 combines with J gene TRBJ2-2, with D unresolved. V was shortened by 1 base and J by 3 bases, with 9 bases between the two germline ends. From germline, CDR1 is MNHEY and CDR2 SVGEGT. This CDR3 spans 15 amino acids. CDR3 in DNA: TGTGCCAGCAGTTACTTGAGGAGAGACACCGGGGAGCTGTTTTTT. It specifies CASSYLRRDTGELFF.

The rearrangement uses TRBV27 and TRBJ2-1; D is possibly TRBD1 (5 bases). The length of the CDR3 is 12 residues. The ends were cut back, 5 bases at V and 8 bases at J, with 10 bases in the middle. Germline V gene data show CDR1 as MNHEY and CDR2 as SMNVEV (reference sequence). The CDR3 sequence: CASSKGWDEQFF. Written as DNA, the CDR3 is TGTGCCAGCAGTAAGGGGTGGGATGAGCAGTTCTTC.

This chain joins TRBV28 and TRBJ1-2; 7 nucleotides line up with TRBD1. Trimming took 2 bases from V and 4 from J; bases not matched to a gene: 7. Germline loops: CDR1 MDHEN, CDR2 SYDVKM. The CDR3 spans 15 residues. The DNA for the CDR3 is TGTGCCAGCAGTTTAACGTCAGGGGGGACCTATGGCTACACCTTC. This sequence encodes CASSLTSGGTYGYTF.

A few counts support this clone. The chain uses TRBV19 and TRBJ1-5, with D tentatively TRBD1 (5 bases). V lost 3 bases, J lost 2 bases, and 17 bases lay in between. The CDR3 spans 17 residues. CDR1 is LNHDA, CDR2 SQIVND, per germline (reference sequence). CDR3 loop: CASSILPPGSGNQPQHF. Written as DNA, the CDR3 is TGTGCCAGTAGTATCTTACCGCCAGGGTCGGGCAATCAGCCCCAGCATTTT.

The genes are TRBV19 and TRBJ1-5; D gene ambiguous. This CDR3 spans 17 amino acids. V was shortened by 5 bases and J by 1 base, with 18 bases between the two germline ends. Looked up from germline, CDR1 is LNHDA and CDR2 is SQIVND (reference sequence). CDR3 nucleotides: TGTGCCAGTAGTCTCCCGGGAGGGCTTGGGAGCAATCAGCCCCAGCATTTT. It encodes CASSLPGGLGSNQPQHF.

The rearrangement links TRBV28 to TRBJ1-5; a weak D match, TRBD1 (6 bases). Trimming removed 8 bases at V and 6 bases at J, with 17 bases between. This CDR3 comprises 14 residues. Per germline, CDR1 MDHEN and CDR2 SYDVKM. The CDR3 loop reads CASQTGGSVQPQHF. CDR3 bases: TGTGCCAGCCAGACAGGTGGGTCCGTTCAGCCCCAGCATTTT.

The J gene is TRBJ2-7, the V gene TRBV2; TRBD2 might be the D (6 bases). The germline V and J ends were trimmed by 2 bases and 2 bases, with 19 bases remaining between them. Germline CDR1 is SNHLY and CDR2 is FYNNEI. This CDR3 comprises 17 residues. The CDR3 coding sequence is TGTGCCAGCAGTGAAAAAACGGGACTCCGCAATACCTACGAGCAGTACTTC. Encoded protein: CASSEKTGLRNTYEQYF.

The V call is TRBV18, the J call TRBJ2-5, with 10 positions matching TRBD2. Trimming cost V 8 bases and J 2 bases; bases outside gene matches: 8. This CDR3 comprises 15 residues. Germline V gene data show CDR1 as KGHSH and CDR2 as LQKENI. The CDR3 bases are TGTGCCAGCGCAGCAGAACTAGCGGGGCAAGAGACCCAGTACTTC. This codes for CASAAELAGQETQYF.

V gene TRBV7-3 combines with J gene TRBJ2-5, with D possibly matching TRBD2 (6 bases). Trimming stripped 2 bases from V and 5 bases from J, with 9 bases between. Per germline, CDR1 SGHTA and CDR2 FQGTGA. The CDR3 totals 13 residues. CDR3 DNA sequence: TGTGCCAGCAGCTTAGGTAGCGGCGAGACCCAGTACTTC. Translation: CASSLGSGETQYF.

The CDR3 reads CASSQARETGELFF. The CDR3 DNA reads as TGCGCCAGCAGCCAAGCCCGGGAAACCGGGGAGCTGTTTTTT. V usage is TRBV4-3 and J usage is TRBJ2-2, with D possibly being TRBD2 (5 bases). The germline V gene has CDR1 LGHNA and CDR2 YSLEER. The CDR3 has 14 amino acids. Trimming took 1 base from V and 5 from J, leaving 8 bases between them.

This clone was seen a single time. CDR3 sequence (DNA): TGTGCCAGCAGTTTGGGGCCCTATGGACAGGGGGTAGGGGGCTACACCTTC. Its translation is CASSLGPYGQGVGGYTF. The chain carries TRBV27 and TRBJ1-2; TRBD1 matches at 10 bases. Germline trimming cut 3 bases from V and 8 bases from J; bases unmatched to any gene: 15. The CDR3 is 17 residues long. CDR1 is MNHEY and CDR2 is SMNVEV in the germline V gene (reference sequence).

This chain uses TRBV5-1 with TRBJ2-4; maybe TRBD2 (6 bases). This CDR3 has 18 amino acids. CDR1 is SGHRS, CDR2 YFSETQ, per germline. Deletions cut 2 bases from V and 1 base from J, with 19 bases between. The CDR3 coding sequence is TGCGCCAGCAGCTTAAATAGCCAGGGCGGGGTGGCCAAAAACATTCAGTACTTC. Translation: CASSLNSQGGVAKNIQYF.

The genes are TRBV7-2 and TRBJ2-1, with TRBD2 identical over 8 bases. V trimming: 5 bases; J trimming: 8 bases; junction bases outside the gene matches: 5. This CDR3 has 13 residues. The germline CDR1 and CDR2 sequences are SGHTA and FQGNSA. CDR3 in DNA: TGTGCCAGCAGCAATAGCGGGAACCATGAGCAGTTCTTC. Translation: CASSNSGNHEQFF.